This T cell receptor (beta chain) was captured by sequencing in a study of T-cell memory formation after mild COVID-19. TCRdb itself ran the 5' RACE reads through MiXCR, one entry per CDR3 protein. This sample has roughly 16,000 distinct CDR3 sequences, with more than 20% found just once. This clonotype appeared many times. Its specificity is not known. Trimming took off 5 bases at V and 1 base at J, with 8 bases between the two ends. Germline assignment: CDR1 SEHNR and CDR2 FQNEAQ (reference sequence). The CDR3 runs to 14 residues. Study-level points and caveats: Clones from the second wave (peaking day 37) had unconfirmed SARS-CoV-2 specificity.

This TCR derives from a young man who had mild COVID-19 (a few samples of this study predate the infection). Cell type and time point are not known. The V call is TRBV7-9, the J call TRBJ2-2; D gene uncertain. The sequenced sample consisted of PBMCs or a T cell subset sorted from them (not recorded which). In DNA, the CDR3 is TGTGCCAGCAGCACTCGACAGAACACCGGGGAGCTGTTTTTT. Translated, it gives CASSTRQNTGELFF.